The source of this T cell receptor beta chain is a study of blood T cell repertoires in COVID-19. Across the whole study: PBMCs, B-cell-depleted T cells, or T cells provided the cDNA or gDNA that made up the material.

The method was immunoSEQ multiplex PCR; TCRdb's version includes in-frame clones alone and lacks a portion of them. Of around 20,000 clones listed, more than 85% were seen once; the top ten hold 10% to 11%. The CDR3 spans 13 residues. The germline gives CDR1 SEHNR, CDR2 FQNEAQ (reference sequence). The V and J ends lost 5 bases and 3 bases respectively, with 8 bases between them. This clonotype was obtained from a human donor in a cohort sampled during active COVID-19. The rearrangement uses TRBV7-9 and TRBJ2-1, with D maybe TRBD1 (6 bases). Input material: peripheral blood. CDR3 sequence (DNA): TGTGCCAGCAGCCTGGGACACTACAATGAGCAGTTCTTC. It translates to CASSLGHYNEQFF.